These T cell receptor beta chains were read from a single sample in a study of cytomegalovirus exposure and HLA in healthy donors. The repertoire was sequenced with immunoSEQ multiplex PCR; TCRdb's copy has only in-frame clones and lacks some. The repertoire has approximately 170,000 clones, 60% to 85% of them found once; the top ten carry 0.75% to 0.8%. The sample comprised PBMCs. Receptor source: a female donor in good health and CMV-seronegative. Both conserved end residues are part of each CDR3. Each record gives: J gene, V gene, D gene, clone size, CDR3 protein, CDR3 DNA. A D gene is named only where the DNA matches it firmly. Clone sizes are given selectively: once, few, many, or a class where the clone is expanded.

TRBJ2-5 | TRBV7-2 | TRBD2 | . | CASSMGLAGVRAETQYF | TGTGCCAGCAGCATGGGACTAGCGGGAGTAAGGGCAGAGACCCAGTACTTC
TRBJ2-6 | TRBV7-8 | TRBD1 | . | CASSSQGASGANGLTF | TGTGCCAGCAGCTCACAGGGGGCTTCCGGGGCCAACGGCCTGACTTTC
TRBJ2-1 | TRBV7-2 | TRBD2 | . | CASSSRLAGVTAQFF | TGTGCCAGCAGCTCGAGACTAGCGGGAGTCACCGCGCAGTTCTTC
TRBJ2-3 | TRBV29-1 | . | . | CSVGPSVSATSTDTQYF | TGCAGCGTCGGCCCTAGTGTGAGTGCTACTAGCACAGATACGCAGTATTTT
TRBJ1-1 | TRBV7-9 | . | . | CSSSPPVTGRANEAFF | TGTTCCAGCAGCCCCCCCGTCACAGGCAGAGCTAATGAAGCTTTCTTT
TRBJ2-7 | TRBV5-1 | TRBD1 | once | CASSWDRSYEQYF | TGCGCCAGCAGTTGGGACAGATCCTACGAGCAGTACTTC
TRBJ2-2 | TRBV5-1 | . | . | CASTGGPGELFF | TGCGCCAGCACAGGGGGGCCCGGGGAGCTGTTTTTT
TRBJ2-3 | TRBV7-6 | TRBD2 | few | CASSSSGRFTDTQYF | TGTGCCAGCAGCTCTAGCGGGAGATTCACAGATACGCAGTATTTT
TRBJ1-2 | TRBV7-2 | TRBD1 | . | CASSLGGTVGGYTF | TGTGCCAGCAGCTTAGGCGGGACAGTAGGAGGCTACACCTTC
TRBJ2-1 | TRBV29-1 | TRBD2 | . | CSVVVLAGGNEQFF | TGCAGCGTTGTGGTACTAGCGGGGGGGAATGAGCAGTTCTTC
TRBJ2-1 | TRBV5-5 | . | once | CASSGSVGSYNEQFF | TGTGCCAGCAGCGGTAGCGTGGGCTCCTACAATGAGCAGTTCTTC
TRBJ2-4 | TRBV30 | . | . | CAWSTTTVAKNSQYF | TGTGCCTGGAGTACGACTACTGTAGCCAAAAACAGTCAGTACTTC
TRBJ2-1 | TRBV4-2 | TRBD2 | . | CASSQGTSGRSEQFF | TGTGCCAGCAGCCAAGGGACTAGCGGGAGGAGTGAGCAGTTCTTC
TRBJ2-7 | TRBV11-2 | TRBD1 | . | CASSLETGYYEQYF | TGTGCCAGCAGCTTGGAGACAGGGTACTACGAGCAGTACTTC
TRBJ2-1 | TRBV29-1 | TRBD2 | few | CSVGLAGYAEQFF | TGCAGCGTTGGACTAGCGGGCTATGCTGAGCAGTTCTTC
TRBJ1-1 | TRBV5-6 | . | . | CASSFLNTEAFF | TGTGCCAGCAGCTTCTTGAACACTGAAGCTTTCTTT